These 23 T cell receptor beta chains were sequenced from one sample in a study of T cells in Graves' hyperthyroidism and ophthalmopathy. The CDR3 regions of TCR beta were amplified from RNA transcripts. RT-PCR in the first round (using the HTBI primer set) targeted the TCR CDR3. One entry per CDR3 protein, called by TCRdb with MiXCR from the multiplex PCR reads. The table includes 500,000 to 550,000 distinct CDR3 sequences, less than 25% detected once. Sequenced: blood. These receptors were collected from a young man with Graves' hyperthyroidism.

This sequence joins TRBV6-5 and TRBJ2-7; no reliable D call. The ends were cut back, 2 bases at V and 3 bases at J, with 8 bases in the middle. Germline-derived CDR1 and CDR2 are MNHEY and SVGAGI. CDR3 length equals 13 residues. CDR3 sequence: CASSYRSGYEQYF. The CDR3 DNA is TGTGCCAGCAGTTACAGGTCGGGCTACGAGCAGTACTTC.

This chain links TRBV7-2 with TRBJ2-7; the D is unclear. CDR1 is SGHTA, CDR2 FQGNSA, per germline. CDR3 length: 13 amino acids. Trimming shortened V by 7 bases and J by 0 bases, and 10 bases separated the two germline ends. CDR3 loop: CASIGYSSYEQYF. The DNA for the CDR3 is TGTGCCAGCATAGGGTACAGCTCCTACGAGCAGTACTTC.

This clonotype has ten or more counts. The genes are TRBV5-5 and TRBJ1-2; no firm D call. Per germline, CDR1 SGHKS and CDR2 YYEKEE (reference sequence). The CDR3 is 12 residues long. The V end lost 1 base, the J end lost 7 bases, and 8 bases lay between the germline ends. The chain's CDR3 is CASSLFGIGYTF. The CDR3 nucleotides read TGTGCCAGCAGCTTGTTCGGGATTGGCTACACCTTC.

The chain recombines TRBV2 with TRBJ1-1; possibly TRBD1 for D (6 bases). The CDR3 contains 16 residues. The germline V gene encodes CDR1 SNHLY and CDR2 FYNNEI. Trimming pared 7 bases from V and 0 bases from J, leaving 18 bases between. The CDR3 DNA follows: TGTGCCAGCACCCCTGGGGGGGGGCTCGTGAACACTGAAGCTTTCTTT. Its translation: CASTPGGGLVNTEAFF.

This clonotype showed up many times. DNA of the CDR3: TGTGCCAGCAGTCCCCAGCGGGGGGGCTCCTACGAGCAGTACTTC. It codes for CASSPQRGGSYEQYF. The chain uses TRBV28 and TRBJ2-7, with TRBD2 identical over 10 bases. Germline V CDR1 and CDR2: MDHEN, SYDVKM. With 5 bases clipped from V and 0 bases from J, the junction kept 4 bases outside the gene matches. The CDR3 has 15 amino acids.

This clonotype was counted once. V usage is TRBV28 and J usage is TRBJ2-5; D may be TRBD1 (6 bases). The CDR3 totals 13 residues. Trimming removed 7 bases from V and 5 bases from J, with 14 bases in between. Germline values: CDR1 MDHEN, CDR2 SYDVKM. The CDR3 nucleotides read TGTGCCAGCAACTTTCCAGGGGACGAGACCCAGTACTTC. This codes for CASNFPGDETQYF.

The rearrangement joins TRBV5-1 to TRBJ2-5; TRBD2 aligns across 8 bases. From germline, CDR1 is SGHRS and CDR2 YFSETQ. J gave up 2 bases and V 0 bases, and 9 bases lay outside the gene matches. The CDR3 is 17 residues long. CDR3 sequence: CASSLVPGGAPQETQYF. CDR3 nucleotide sequence: TGCGCCAGCAGCTTGGTCCCCGGGGGGGCTCCTCAAGAGACCCAGTACTTC.

This clonotype was counted at least ten times. The chain uses TRBV13 and TRBJ1-1; D not certain. The germline CDR1 and CDR2 sequences are PRHDT and FYEKMQ (reference sequence). This CDR3 has 15 amino acids. V dropped 1 base and J dropped 3 bases, with 12 bases sitting between them. Here the CDR3 DNA reads TGTGCCAGCAGCTTAGAAGGAGGGTCGGACACTGAAGCTTTCTTT. It yields the protein CASSLEGGSDTEAFF.

This clonotype showed up just a few times. The chain is built from TRBV4-1 and TRBJ2-5, with D possibly TRBD1 on 6 matching bases. V was pared by 4 bases and J by 4 bases, with 22 bases between. This CDR3 is built from 17 residues. The germline V gene has CDR1 MGHRA and CDR2 YSYEKL. This chain's CDR3 is CASSPSRVRQARETQYF. DNA of the CDR3: TGCGCCAGCAGCCCCAGCAGGGTCCGACAGGCGCGAGAGACCCAGTACTTC.

Notes on this clonotype: It may be a read error: a sequence one base away is much more abundant. V gene TRBV18 combines with J gene TRBJ2-7; TRBD1 is a possible D gene (6 bases). Germline values: CDR1 KGHSH, CDR2 LQKENI. There are 14 residues in the CDR3. CDR3 residues: CAISPPRQAYEQYF. CDR3 DNA: TGTGCCATCTCACCCCCTCGACAGGCGTACGAGCAGTACTTC.

This clonotype showed up many times. The J gene is TRBJ2-1, the V gene TRBV19; a weak D match, TRBD1 (6 bases). V lost 4 bases, J lost 5 bases, and 12 bases lay in between. Germline assignment: CDR1 LNHDA and CDR2 SQIVND (reference sequence). CDR3 size: 14 residues. The CDR3 nucleotides are TGTGCCAGTAGTAAGGTGAGGGGGAACAATGAGCAGTTCTTC. This gives the protein CASSKVRGNNEQFF.

This clonotype was picked up many times. This rearrangement joins TRBV6-5 to TRBJ1-1; a weak D match, TRBD1 (6 bases). This CDR3 comprises 12 residues. Germline V gene sequence: CDR1 MNHEY, CDR2 SVGAGI. V gave up 11 bases and J gave up 4 bases, with 14 bases separating them. For the CDR3, the DNA is TGTGCCGTACAGGGTCGTAGCACTGAAGCTTTCTTT. Its translation: CAVQGRSTEAFF.

This clonotype has ten or more counts. The J gene is TRBJ1-2, the V gene TRBV12-5; tentative D call: TRBD1 (5 bases). The germline CDR1 and CDR2 sequences are LGHNT and FRNRAP. Trimming shortened V by 6 bases and J by 1 base, and 15 bases separated the two germline ends. This CDR3 has 15 amino acids. This CDR3 reads CASGRGTLHNYGYTF. In DNA form, the CDR3 reads TGTGCTAGTGGACGCGGGACCCTTCATAACTATGGCTACACCTTC.

This chain connects TRBV6-1 to TRBJ1-4, with D unresolved. Deletions cut 6 bases from V and 5 bases from J, with 10 bases between. In germline, CDR1 is MNHNS, CDR2 SASEGT. The CDR3 runs to 13 residues. Written as DNA, the CDR3 is TGTGCCAGCAGCTCCCCGGCAAATGAAAAACTGTTTTTT. Translating gives CASSSPANEKLFF.

This clonotype showed up just a few times. The chain employs TRBV2 and TRBJ1-2; D uncertain. Trimming took off 1 base at V and 8 bases at J, with 11 bases between the two ends. This CDR3 is 13 amino acids long. Germline V CDR1 and CDR2: SNHLY, FYNNEI. The CDR3 nucleotides are TGTGCCAGCAGTGAAGTTGACGGCTGGGGCTACACCTTC. Translated: CASSEVDGWGYTF.

There are many counts of this clonotype. For the CDR3, the DNA is TGTGCCAGCAGTTCCATCTGGGCTGAAGCTTTCTTT. The encoded protein is CASSSIWAEAFF. The chain has TRBV12-3 or TRBV12-4 and TRBJ1-1; D gene ambiguous. The CDR3 is 12 residues long. V was cut by 4 bases and J by 6 bases, with 9 bases left in between.

This clonotype was seen ten or more times. Here the CDR3 DNA reads TGCGCCAGCAGCTTGGTGTTAGGGGCTAGCGGAACCTACGAGCAGTACTTC. Amino acid sequence: CASSLVLGASGTYEQYF. The V and J genes are TRBV5-1 and TRBJ2-7; 7 bases match TRBD2. CDR3 length: 17 residues. V trimming: 0 bases; J trimming: 2 bases; junction bases outside the gene matches: 11. CDR1 is SGHRS, CDR2 YFSETQ, per germline.

The J gene is TRBJ2-7, the V gene TRBV20-1, with D perhaps matching TRBD2 (5 bases). V gave up 6 bases and J gave up 4 bases, with 16 bases separating them. The CDR3 sequence is 13 residues long. Germline values: CDR1 DFQATT, CDR2 SNEGSKA (reference sequence). CDR3 coding DNA: TGCAGTGCCAGCCAGATACTAGGGTACGAGCAGTACTTC. Translation gives CSASQILGYEQYF.

This clonotype was seen ten or more times. The chain uses TRBV30 and TRBJ1-6, with D perhaps matching TRBD1 (6 bases). The CDR3 runs 14 residues. Deletions cut 0 bases from V and 7 bases from J, with 10 bases between. CDR1 is GTSNPN, CDR2 SVGIG, per germline (reference sequence). For the CDR3, the DNA is TGTGCCTGGAGTGTAGCGGGGGCGAATTCACCCCTCCACTTT. It translates to CAWSVAGANSPLHF.

This clonotype was recorded at least ten times. The J gene is TRBJ1-1, the V gene TRBV19; no reliable D call. This CDR3 is built from 12 residues. The V gene's germline CDR1 is LNHDA and CDR2 SQIVND (reference sequence). V lost 9 bases and J lost 1, with 9 bases in between. In DNA, the CDR3 is TGTGCCAGCAGCAGGACGAACACTGAAGCTTTCTTT. This codes for CASSRTNTEAFF.

This clonotype has ten or more counts. This sequence joins TRBV6-1 and TRBJ2-7; D not resolved. V lost 2 bases and J 3 bases, leaving 8 bases between the germline ends. This CDR3 comprises 13 residues. Germline CDR1 is MNHNS and CDR2 is SASEGT. The CDR3 coding sequence is TGTGCCAGCAGTGAACGCCAGAGCTACGAGCAGTACTTC. Its protein product is CASSERQSYEQYF.

This clonotype was found many times. This chain connects TRBV30 to TRBJ2-7; TRBD1 matches 10 bases. The CDR3 runs 17 residues. Germline values: CDR1 GTSNPN, CDR2 SVGIG (reference sequence). J lost 5 bases, V lost 2 bases, and 15 bases had no gene match. CDR3 bases: TGTGCCTGGAGTAACGTATTAAGGGGACAGGGGTTCGACGAGCAGTACTTC. This gives the protein CAWSNVLRGQGFDEQYF.

This clonotype was seen ten or more times. The chain links TRBV7-8 to TRBJ1-1; D unclear. The length of the CDR3 is 12 residues. V lost 6 bases to trimming and J lost 10 bases, with 15 bases between them. Germline V lookup: CDR1 SGHVS, CDR2 FQNEAQ. CDR3 sequence reads: CASSLKGNPAFF. The CDR3 region has the DNA TGTGCCAGCAGTTTAAAGGGAAATCCAGCTTTCTTT.